One and the same sample provided the 8 T cell receptor beta chains below, sequenced in a study of cytomegalovirus exposure and HLA in healthy donors. Vbeta (60) and Jbeta (13) primers were used in the PCR. Assay used: immunoSEQ multiplex PCR; TCRdb lists only in-frame clones, some missing. The profile covers some 150,000 clones, with roughly 76% appearing a single time and roughly 5% taken by the ten largest. The sequenced sample consisted of PBMCs. The receptors were sampled from a woman aged 18-35 years in good health and CMV-seropositive.

The V call is TRBV25-1, the J call TRBJ1-1; D not certain. The V and J ends lost 3 bases and 2 bases respectively, with 13 bases between them. In germline, CDR1 is MGHDK, CDR2 SYGVNS. This CDR3 is 15 amino acids long. This chain's CDR3 is CASSESLAGNTEAFF. As DNA, the CDR3 is TGTGCCAGCAGTGAGTCACTGGCAGGAAACACTGAAGCTTTCTTT.

In DNA form, the CDR3 reads TGTGCCAGCAGCTTTAGCGGGGGGTCCAACAATGAGCAGTTCTTC. This translates into CASSFSGGSNNEQFF. The chain combines TRBV11-1 with TRBJ2-1, with 10 bases identical to TRBD2. There are 15 residues in the CDR3. V was clipped by 3 bases and J by 5 bases; unmatched bases: 4. From germline, CDR1 is SGHAT and CDR2 FQDESV (reference sequence).

Of note for this clone: Other DNA sequences of this sample code for an identical CDR3. J is TRBJ1-5 and V is TRBV27, with D tentatively TRBD1 (6 bases). The CDR3 consists of 18 residues. Germline CDR1 reads MNHEY; CDR2 reads SMNVEV (reference sequence). Trimming shortened V by 0 bases and J by 5 bases, and 20 bases separated the two germline ends. Here the CDR3 reads CASSLSIPQGHRDQPQHF. The CDR3 DNA reads TGTGCCAGCAGTTTATCGATCCCTCAGGGGCACAGAGATCAGCCCCAGCATTTT.

V is TRBV11-2 and J is TRBJ2-7; D is possibly TRBD1 (5 bases). The CDR3 totals 13 residues. Trimming took 4 bases from V and 3 from J, leaving 10 bases between them. From germline, CDR1 is SGHAT and CDR2 FQNNGV. CDR3 DNA: TGTGCCAGCAGCTGGGGCCCCCACTACGAGCAGTACTTC. As protein: CASSWGPHYEQYF. The full variable domain, with the rest looked up from reference TRBV11-2 and TRBJ2-7, is EAGVAQSPRYKIIEKRQSVAFWCNPISGHATLYWYQQILGQGPKLLIQFQNNGVVDDSQLPKDRFSAERLKGVDSTLKIQPAKLEDSAVYLCASSWGPHYEQYFGPGTRLTVT.

The chain employs TRBV6-5 and TRBJ2-5, with D possibly TRBD1 on 6 matching bases. Germline CDR1 is MNHEY and CDR2 is SVGAGI. The CDR3 length is 14 residues. V lost 5 bases to trimming and J lost 4 bases, with 14 bases between them. The CDR3 sequence is CASSPGVRGETQYF. Here the CDR3 DNA reads TGTGCCAGCAGTCCAGGGGTACGGGGAGAGACCCAGTACTTC.

In regard to this clone: At one end the junction does not follow the germline gene, possibly because of a read error. The rearrangement joins TRBV7-7 to TRBJ2-5; D perhaps matches TRBD2 (5 bases). CDR1 and CDR2 (germline): SSHAT, FNYEAQ (reference sequence). The CDR3 totals 14 residues. CDR3 sequence reads: CASSLLQDGKTQYF. The CDR3 DNA reads TGTGCTAGCAGCTTACTCCAAGACGGGAAGACCCAGTACTTC.

Only a few counts were recorded for this clone. The V gene is TRBV4-2, the J gene TRBJ2-3, with D uncertain. Between the trimmed V and J ends, which lost 2 bases and 2 bases, there was a span of 17 bases. There are 17 residues in the CDR3. Germline lookup yields CDR1 LGHNA and CDR2 YNFKEQ. CDR3 bases: TGTGCCAGCAGCCAAAGCCGCCTCGGTGGGCCCACAGATACGCAGTATTTT. As protein: CASSQSRLGGPTDTQYF.

The rearrangement links TRBV18 to TRBJ1-1; D gene ambiguous. This CDR3 spans 15 amino acids. V was trimmed by 3 bases and J by 0 bases, leaving 11 bases between them. CDR1 and CDR2 (germline): KGHSH, LQKENI. The CDR3 spells CASSPLRGVNTEAFF. The CDR3 DNA is TGTGCCAGCTCACCGTTACGGGGAGTGAACACTGAAGCTTTCTTT.